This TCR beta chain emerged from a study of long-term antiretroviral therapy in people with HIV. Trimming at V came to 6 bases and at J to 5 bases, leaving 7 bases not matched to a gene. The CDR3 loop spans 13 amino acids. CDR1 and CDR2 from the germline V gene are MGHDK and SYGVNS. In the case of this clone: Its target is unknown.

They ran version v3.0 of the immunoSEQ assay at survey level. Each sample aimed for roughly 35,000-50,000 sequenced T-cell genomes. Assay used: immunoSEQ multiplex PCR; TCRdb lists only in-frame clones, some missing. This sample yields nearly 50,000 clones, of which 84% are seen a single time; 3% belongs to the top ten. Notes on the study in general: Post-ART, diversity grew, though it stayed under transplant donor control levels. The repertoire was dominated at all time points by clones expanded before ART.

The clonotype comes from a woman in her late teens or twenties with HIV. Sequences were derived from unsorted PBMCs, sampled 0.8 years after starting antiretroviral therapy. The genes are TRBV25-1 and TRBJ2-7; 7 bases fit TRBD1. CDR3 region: CASRLTGINEQYF. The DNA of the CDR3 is TGTGCCAGCAGGTTGACAGGGATAAACGAGCAGTACTTC.